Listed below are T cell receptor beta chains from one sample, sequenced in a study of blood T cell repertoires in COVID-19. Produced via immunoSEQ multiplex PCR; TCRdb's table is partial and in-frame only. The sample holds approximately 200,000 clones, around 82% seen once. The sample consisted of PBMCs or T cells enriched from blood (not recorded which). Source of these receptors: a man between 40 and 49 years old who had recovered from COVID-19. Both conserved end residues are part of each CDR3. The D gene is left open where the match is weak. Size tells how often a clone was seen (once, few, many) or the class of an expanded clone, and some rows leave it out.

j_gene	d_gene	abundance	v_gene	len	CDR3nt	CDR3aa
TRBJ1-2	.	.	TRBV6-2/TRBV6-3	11	TGTGCCAGCAGTTATCCCCTTGGCTACACCTTC	CASSYPLGYTF
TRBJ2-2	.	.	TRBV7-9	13	TGTGCCAGCAGCTTTCTGTCGACCGGGGAGCTGTTTTTT	CASSFLSTGELFF
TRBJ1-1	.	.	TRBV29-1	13	TGCAGCGCCGGGGGGGTAATGAACACTGAAGCTTTCTTT	CSAGGVMNTEAFF
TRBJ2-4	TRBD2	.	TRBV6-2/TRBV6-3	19	TGTGCCAGCAGTTCCCTGAATAGCGGGACCTTAATAGCCAAAAACATTCAGTACTTC	CASSSLNSGTLIAKNIQYF
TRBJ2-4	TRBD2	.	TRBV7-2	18	TGTGCCAGCAGCTTAGTGGCTAGCGGGAGGCCGGGGGAAAACATTCAGTACTTC	CASSLVASGRPGENIQYF
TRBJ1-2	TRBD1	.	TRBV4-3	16	TGCGCCAGCAGCCACGCTCAAAAACAGGGGGTTTATGGCTACACCTTC	CASSHAQKQGVYGYTF
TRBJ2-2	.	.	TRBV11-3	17	TGTGCCAGCAGCCCCTCCCTCAGGGCTTCGTTGACCGGGGAGCTGTTTTTT	CASSPSLRASLTGELFF
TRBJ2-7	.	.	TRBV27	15	TGTGCCAGCAGCCTTCTTGGGCAGGGCCCCTACGAGCAGTACTTC	CASSLLGQGPYEQYF
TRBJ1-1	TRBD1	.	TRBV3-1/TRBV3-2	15	TGTGCCAGCAGCCGACAGGGACGTTTCAGTGGGGAAGCTTTCTTT	CASSRQGRFSGEAFF
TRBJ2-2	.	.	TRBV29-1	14	TGCAGCGTTGCTAAAACAGCGAACACCGGGGAGCTGTTTTTT	CSVAKTANTGELFF
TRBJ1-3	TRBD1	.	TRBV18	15	TGTGCCAGCTCACAAACGACAGGGAGCGGAAACACCATATATTTT	CASSQTTGSGNTIYF
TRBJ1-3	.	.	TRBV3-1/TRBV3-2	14	TGTGCCAGCAGCCAAGTTCGCTCTGGAAACACCATATATTTT	CASSQVRSGNTIYF
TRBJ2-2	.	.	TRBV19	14	TGTGCCAGTAGTAAAAGGGGAAACACCGGGGAGCTGTTTTTT	CASSKRGNTGELFF
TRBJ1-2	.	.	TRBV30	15	TGTGCCTGCTACGGGGGAGGCGAGCTGGGCTATGGCTACACCTTC	CACYGGGELGYGYTF
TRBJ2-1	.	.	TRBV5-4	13	TGTGCCAGCAGCTTCCCCGAACCCCAAGCGCAGTTCTTC	CASSFPEPQAQFF
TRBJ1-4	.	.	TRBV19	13	TGTGCCAGTAGCCTCCGGGGGGGGGAAAAACTGTTTTTT	CASSLRGGEKLFF
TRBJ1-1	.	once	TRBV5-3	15	TGTGCCAGAAGCTTGGAAACAGGGTCGACCACTGAAGCTTTCTTT	CARSLETGSTTEAFF
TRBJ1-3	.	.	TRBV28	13	TGTGCCAGCACACTACCCTCTGGAAACACCATATATTTT	CASTLPSGNTIYF
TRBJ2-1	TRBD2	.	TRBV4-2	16	TGTGCCAGCAGCCCCGTGAGCGGGAGGGACTACAATGAGCAGTTCTTC	CASSPVSGRDYNEQFF
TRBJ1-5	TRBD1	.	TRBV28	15	TGTGCCAGCAGTTCAGGACAGGGCGGCAATCAGCCCCAGCATTTT	CASSSGQGGNQPQHF
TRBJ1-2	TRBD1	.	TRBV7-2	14	TGTGCCAGCAGCTCTTACAGGACAGGGAACGGCTACACCTTC	CASSSYRTGNGYTF
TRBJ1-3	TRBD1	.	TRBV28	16	TGTGCCAGCAGCAAACAGGGGATGGTCTCTGGAAACACCATATATTTT	CASSKQGMVSGNTIYF
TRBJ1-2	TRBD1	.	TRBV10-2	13	TGCGCCAGCACCAACAGGGGGGACTATGGCTACACCTTC	CASTNRGDYGYTF
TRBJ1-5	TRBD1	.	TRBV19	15	TGTGCCAGTAGTATCATGGTAGGGGGCCGTCAGCCCCAGCATTTT	CASSIMVGGRQPQHF
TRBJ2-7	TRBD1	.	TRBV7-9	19	TGTGCCAGCAGCTCACCGGCCGGGACAGGGGGCGAATTCAGCTACGAGCAGTACTTC	CASSSPAGTGGEFSYEQYF
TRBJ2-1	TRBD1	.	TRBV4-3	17	TGCGCCAGCAGCCAAATTGGGGGGACAGGGCCCTACAATGAGCAGTTCTTC	CASSQIGGTGPYNEQFF
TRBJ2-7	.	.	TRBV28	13	TGTGCCAGCAGTTTGGAACAGGGCGGCGAGCAGTACTTC	CASSLEQGGEQYF
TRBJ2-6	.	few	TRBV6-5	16	TGTGCCAGCAGTTACTCCGGGTTCTCTGGGGCCAACGTCCTGACTTTC	CASSYSGFSGANVLTF
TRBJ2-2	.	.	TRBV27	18	TGTGCCAGCAGTTTATATCGACTCAGGATACGGGGCACCGGGGAGCTGTTTTTT	CASSLYRLRIRGTGELFF
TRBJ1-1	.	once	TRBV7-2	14	TGTGCCAGCAGCTTAGTCGGGGGGCCCACTGAAGCTTTCTTT	CASSLVGGPTEAFF
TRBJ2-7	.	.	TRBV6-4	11	TGTGCCAGCCCCGCGGGCGGCGAGCAGTACTTC	CASPAGGEQYF
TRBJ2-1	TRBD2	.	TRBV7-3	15	TGTGCCAGCAGCTTAGGACTAGCGGCATTAAATGAGCAGTTCTTC	CASSLGLAALNEQFF
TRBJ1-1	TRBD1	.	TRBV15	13	TGTGCCACCAGCAGGGACAGGGGCGAGGAAGCTTTCTTT	CATSRDRGEEAFF
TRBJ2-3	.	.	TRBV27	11	TGTGCCACCATGTTCACAGATACGCAGTATTTT	CATMFTDTQYF
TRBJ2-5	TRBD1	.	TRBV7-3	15	TGTGCCAGCAGCTTCCGACAGGGGGCCCGGGAGACCCAGTACTTC	CASSFRQGARETQYF
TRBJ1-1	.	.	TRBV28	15	TGTGCCAGCCCGAAAACGAGCACCGGGGTCACTGAAGCTTTCTTT	CASPKTSTGVTEAFF
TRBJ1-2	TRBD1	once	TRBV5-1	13	TGCGCCAGCAGCTTGGGACAGGGGGGCGGCTACACCTTC	CASSLGQGGGYTF
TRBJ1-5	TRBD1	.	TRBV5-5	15	TGTGCCAGCAGCTTGGGACAGGGCGGCGAACAGCCCCAGCATTTT	CASSLGQGGEQPQHF
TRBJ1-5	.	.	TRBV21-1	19	TGTGCCAGCAGCACACCGGGACAGGGTACATTACTGGCCCTGCAGCCCCAGCATTTT	CASSTPGQGTLLALQPQHF
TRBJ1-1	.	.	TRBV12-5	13	TGTGCTAGTGGTTTGGAACAGAATACTGAAGCTTTCTTT	CASGLEQNTEAFF